A selection of T cell receptor beta chains follows, all from one sample in a study of blood T cell repertoires in COVID-19. TCRdb keeps only in-frame clones here, not all; method: immunoSEQ multiplex PCR. In the table there are roughly 240,000 clones, approximately 90% of which are singletons. The sample comprised PBMCs or T cells enriched from blood (not recorded which). The receptors shown here come from a man aged 50 to 59 who had been exposed to COVID-19. CDR3s include the opening cysteine and the closing phenylalanine or tryptophan. A D gene is named only where the DNA matches it firmly. The listing skips clone size in some rows; elsewhere it reads once, few, many or a size class.

V gene: TRBV24-1; clone size: .; J gene: TRBJ2-1; D gene: .; CDR3 DNA: TGTGCCACCAGTGATTTACGGGGTAGCTCCTACAATGAGCAGTTCTTC; CDR3 protein: CATSDLRGSSYNEQFF
V gene: TRBV5-1; clone size: .; J gene: TRBJ2-1; D gene: .; CDR3 DNA: TGCGCCAGCTCCCGGGGGGCGGAGAATGAGCAGTTCTTC; CDR3 protein: CASSRGAENEQFF
V gene: TRBV11-2; clone size: .; J gene: TRBJ2-2; D gene: .; CDR3 DNA: TGTGCCAGCAGCTTATTTCACTTCGCGAACACCGGGGAGCTGTTTTTT; CDR3 protein: CASSLFHFANTGELFF
V gene: TRBV12-3/TRBV12-4; clone size: .; J gene: TRBJ2-1; D gene: TRBD2; CDR3 DNA: TGTGCCAGCAGGCGACTAGCAGGGGAGCAGTTCTTC; CDR3 protein: CASRRLAGEQFF
V gene: TRBV28; clone size: .; J gene: TRBJ1-1; D gene: TRBD1; CDR3 DNA: TGTGCCAGCAGTTCGACAGGGGCCGTGAACACTGAAGCTTTCTTT; CDR3 protein: CASSSTGAVNTEAFF
V gene: TRBV5-8; clone size: .; J gene: TRBJ2-5; D gene: TRBD2; CDR3 DNA: TGTGCCAGCAGCTTGGCCGGTCTAGCGGGGGCAGAGACCCAGTACTTC; CDR3 protein: CASSLAGLAGAETQYF
V gene: TRBV5-1; clone size: once; J gene: TRBJ2-3; D gene: TRBD2; CDR3 DNA: TGCGCCAGCAGCCGTGGAGCTAGCGGGGGGGCTAGCACAGATACGCAGTATTTT; CDR3 protein: CASSRGASGGASTDTQYF
V gene: TRBV28; clone size: .; J gene: TRBJ1-1; D gene: TRBD1; CDR3 DNA: TGTGCCAGCAGCTTACTACCGGGACAGGCGAACACTGAAGCTTTCTTT; CDR3 protein: CASSLLPGQANTEAFF
V gene: TRBV7-3; clone size: once; J gene: TRBJ2-1; D gene: TRBD2; CDR3 DNA: TGTGCCAGCAGCCCCCTCGGGGGGAGCTCCTACAATGAGCAGTTCTTC; CDR3 protein: CASSPLGGSSYNEQFF
V gene: TRBV19; clone size: .; J gene: TRBJ1-1; D gene: TRBD1; CDR3 DNA: TGTGCCAGTAGTTTCCTCGGACAGGGTGAGACTGAAGCTTTCTTT; CDR3 protein: CASSFLGQGETEAFF
V gene: TRBV7-2; clone size: .; J gene: TRBJ1-1; D gene: .; CDR3 DNA: TGTGCCAGCAGCTTAGATGCGTACACTGAAGCTTTCTTT; CDR3 protein: CASSLDAYTEAFF
V gene: TRBV5-4; clone size: .; J gene: TRBJ2-2; D gene: TRBD2; CDR3 DNA: TGTGCCAGCAGCCTAGCGGGAGGGCTCGCCGGGGAGCTGTTTTTT; CDR3 protein: CASSLAGGLAGELFF
V gene: TRBV5-1; clone size: .; J gene: TRBJ1-6; D gene: .; CDR3 DNA: TGCGCCAGCAGCTTGACGGGTTCACCCCTCCACTTT; CDR3 protein: CASSLTGSPLHF